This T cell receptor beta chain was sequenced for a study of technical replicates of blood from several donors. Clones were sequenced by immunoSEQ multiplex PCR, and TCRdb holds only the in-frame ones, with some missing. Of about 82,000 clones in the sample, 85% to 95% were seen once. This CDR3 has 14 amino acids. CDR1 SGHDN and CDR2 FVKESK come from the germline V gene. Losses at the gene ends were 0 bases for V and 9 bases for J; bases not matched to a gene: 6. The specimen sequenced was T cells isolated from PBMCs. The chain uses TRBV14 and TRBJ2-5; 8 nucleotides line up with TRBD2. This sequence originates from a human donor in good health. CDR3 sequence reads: CASSQEDWRGAQYF. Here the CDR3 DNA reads TGTGCCAGCAGCCAAGAAGACTGGCGGGGGGCCCAGTACTTC.